This TCR beta chain was identified during a study of Graves' ophthalmopathy and Graves' hyperthyroidism. Between the trimmed V and J ends, which lost 3 bases and 2 bases, there was a span of 10 bases. CDR3 length: 14 amino acids. Germline-derived CDR1 and CDR2 are ENHRY and SYGVKD. RNA transcripts served as template for amplifying TCR beta CDR3 sequences. In the first round, RT-PCR was carried out with HTBI primers, and a multiplex PCR formed the second round. TCRdb recomputed calls from the multiplex PCR reads with MiXCR, one row per CDR3 protein. The sample holds approximately 540,000 distinct CDR3 sequences, less than 40% seen once.

The rearrangement links TRBV10-3 to TRBJ1-1; D remains ambiguous. Sequencing was done on a sample of peripheral blood or thyroid tissue (not recorded which). The sequence derives from an adult man with Graves' hyperthyroidism. Here the CDR3 reads CAISEQLINTEAFF. In DNA form, the CDR3 reads TGTGCCATCAGTGAACAGCTTATCAACACTGAAGCTTTCTTT.